A single T cell receptor (beta chain) is shown here with its context. What it recognizes is unknown. Germline-derived CDR1 and CDR2 are SGDLS and YYNGEE. Between the trimmed V and J ends, which lost 2 bases and 8 bases, there was a span of 16 bases. The CDR3 is 14 residues long. Nominally healthy donors were sampled, though unrecorded immune exposures were likely. This entry is derived from a study of cytomegalovirus exposure and HLA in healthy donors. Findings of the study overall: Later analysis showed most CMV-associated TCR beta chains appearing HLA-restricted. In a later analysis, common viral pathogens appeared linked to several of the most significant clusters. Relative to equally common others, HLA-associated TCR beta chains showed greater clonal expansion in a later analysis.

The study ran its PCR with 60 Vbeta and 13 Jbeta primers. Here immunoSEQ multiplex PCR was the method, and the copy in TCRdb shows in-frame clones only, minus some. The sample includes about 150,000 clones, 70% to 80% of them seen just once. J is TRBJ1-2 and V is TRBV9; possibly TRBD1 for D (5 bases). The TCR was taken from a man aged 25 to 40 in good health and CMV-seronegative. Sample: PBMCs. DNA of the CDR3: TGTGCCAGCAGCGTGGGGGAGGGGCGCCGAGGCTACACCTTC. It translates to CASSVGEGRRGYTF. Drawing the rest from reference TRBV9 and TRBJ1-2, the complete variable domain is DSGVTQTPKHLITATGQRVTLRCSPRSGDLSVYWYQQSLDQGLQFLIQYYNGEERAKGNILERFSAQQFPDLHSELNLSSLELGDSALYFCASSVGEGRRGYTFGSGTRLTVV.